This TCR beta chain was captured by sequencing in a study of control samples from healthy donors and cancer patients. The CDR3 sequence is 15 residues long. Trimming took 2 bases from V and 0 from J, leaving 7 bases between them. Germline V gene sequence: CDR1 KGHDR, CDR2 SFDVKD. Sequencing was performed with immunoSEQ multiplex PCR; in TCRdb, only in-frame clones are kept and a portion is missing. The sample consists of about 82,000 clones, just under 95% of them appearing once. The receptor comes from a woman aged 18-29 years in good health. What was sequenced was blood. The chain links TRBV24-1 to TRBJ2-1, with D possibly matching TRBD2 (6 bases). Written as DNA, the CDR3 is TGTGCCACCAGTGATTACGGGGGCTCCTACAATGAGCAGTTCTTC. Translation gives CATSDYGGSYNEQFF.